Many counts were recorded for the clone carrying this T cell receptor beta chain. Antigen specificity is unknown. Relative to the germline gene, one junction end is altered; a read error may explain this. Via MiXCR, TCRdb re-called the multiplex PCR reads, giving one row per CDR3 protein. The table shows approximately 100,000 distinct CDR3 sequences, with roughly 29% occurring only once. Germline V gene lookup returns CDR1 SGHAT and CDR2 FQNNGV. CDR3 length: 11 amino acids. The sample originates from a study of breast tumors, draining lymph nodes, adjacent tissues. The lymph nodes were axillary draining lymph nodes from breast cancer patients. Study findings and constraints: Compared with lymph nodes, tumors were less diverse; compared with nontumor tissue, more. Data fit most tumor T cells coming from lymph node, expanding in tumor.

The V call is TRBV11-2, the J call TRBJ2-3; D is ambiguous. The sequence was obtained from a female donor with breast cancer. Some clones in this sample may be carry-over from other donors' samples. Material for sequencing was axillary lymph node tissue. In nucleotides, the CDR3 is TGTGCCAGCAGCCCCGGCGATAGGCAGTATTTT. This encodes CASSPGDRQYF. Complete variable domain (other parts from reference TRBV11-2 and TRBJ2-3): EAGVAQSPRYKIIEKRQSVAFWCNPISGHATLYWYQQILGQGPKLLIQFQNNGVVDDSQLPKDRFSAERLKGVDSTLKIQPAKLEDSAVYLCASSPGDRQYFGPGTRLTVL.